This T cell receptor (beta chain) was documented in a study of cytomegalovirus exposure and HLA in healthy donors. Regarding the study as a whole: Reported results showed that the classifier diagnosed cytomegalovirus status with high specificity and sensitivity. Later analysis showed most CMV-associated TCR beta chains appearing HLA-restricted. Many donors carried some public TCRs, although rarity characterized most TCR sequences. The authors judged a highly shared variant cluster likely a sequencing artifact.

Remarks on this clone: As yet, its antigen is unknown. A read error may account for a junction end that differs from germline. Other DNA sequences within the sample encode an identical CDR3.

PCR amplification relied on 60 Vbeta primers (plus 13 Jbeta primers). Profiled with immunoSEQ multiplex PCR; TCRdb holds only in-frame clones, not every one. The sample includes 130,000 or so clones, roughly 80% of them seen just once. The length of the CDR3 is 14 residues. Germline V gene lookup returns CDR1 MNHNS and CDR2 SASEGT. V is TRBV6-1 and J is TRBJ1-1, with D possibly TRBD1 on 5 matching bases. Input material: PBMCs. The TCR was taken from a man in his thirties or forties in good health and CMV-seronegative. The CDR3, as DNA: TGCGCCAGCAATTGGCGGGGCCGGAACACTGAAGCTTTCTTT. It encodes CASNWRGRNTEAFF.